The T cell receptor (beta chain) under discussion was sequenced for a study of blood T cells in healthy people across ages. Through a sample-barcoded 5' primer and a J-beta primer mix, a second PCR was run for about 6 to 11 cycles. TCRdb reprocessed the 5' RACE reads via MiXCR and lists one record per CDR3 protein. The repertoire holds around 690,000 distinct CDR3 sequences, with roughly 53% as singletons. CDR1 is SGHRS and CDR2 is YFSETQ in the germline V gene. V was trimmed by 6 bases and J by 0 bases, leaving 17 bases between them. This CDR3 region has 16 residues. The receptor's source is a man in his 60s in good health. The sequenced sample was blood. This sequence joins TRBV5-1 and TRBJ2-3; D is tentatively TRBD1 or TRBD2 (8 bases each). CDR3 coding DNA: TGCGCCAGCACCCGGGAGGGGACAGGAAGCACAGATACGCAGTATTTT. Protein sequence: CASTREGTGSTDTQYF.